Each of the 24 T cell receptor beta chains below was sequenced from the same sample in a study of blood T cell repertoires in COVID-19. Some clones are missing from TCRdb's copy, which holds only in-frame ones; the method was immunoSEQ multiplex PCR. There are 250,000 to 350,000 clones in the sample; around nine tenths occur only once, and 0.94% lies in the top ten. Sequenced input: peripheral blood. The receptors derive from a woman in her forties who had recovered from COVID-19.

This chain connects TRBV19 to TRBJ2-4; possibly TRBD2 for D (7 bases). The V gene lost 3 bases and the J gene lost 1 base, with 10 bases spanning the gap. Germline lookup yields CDR1 LNHDA and CDR2 SQIVND (reference sequence). This CDR3 spans 15 amino acids. CDR3 sequence: CASSMGGGAKNIQYF. CDR3 in DNA: TGTGCCAGTAGTATGGGAGGGGGTGCCAAAAACATTCAGTACTTC.

This chain joins TRBV3-1 (or the pseudogene TRBV3-2) and TRBJ2-3; 11 bases agree with TRBD2. Germline-derived CDR1 and CDR2 are LGHDT and YNNKEL (reference sequence). Losses at the gene ends were 3 bases for V and 1 base for J; bases not matched to a gene: 0. The CDR3 has 15 residues. This chain's CDR3 is CASSQGLAGTDTQYF. DNA for the CDR3: TGTGCCAGCAGCCAGGGACTAGCGGGCACAGATACGCAGTATTTT.

This sequence joins TRBV28 and TRBJ2-1, with 8 bases aligning to TRBD2. CDR1 MDHEN and CDR2 SYDVKM come from the germline V gene. The V gene end was trimmed by 6 bases and the J gene end by 4 bases; junction bases not matched to a gene: 11. The CDR3 totals 16 residues. Written as DNA, the CDR3 is TGTGCCAGCAGCGGCCTGAGCGGGAGTACTTACAATGAGCAGTTCTTC. Protein: CASSGLSGSTYNEQFF.

V usage is TRBV7-8 and J usage is TRBJ2-7; the match to TRBD1 covers 9 bases. Per germline, CDR1 SGHVS and CDR2 FQNEAQ. The junction had 11 bases not matched to a gene; V was cut back by 8 bases and J by 6 bases. CDR3 length: 14 residues. The CDR3 loop reads CASDGGTGLAEQYF. For the CDR3, the DNA is TGTGCCAGCGACGGAGGGACAGGGTTGGCCGAGCAGTACTTC.

The chain combines TRBV19 with TRBJ1-5; 8 positions agree with TRBD1. Trimming at V came to 3 bases and at J to 5 bases, leaving 3 bases not matched to a gene. This CDR3 is built from 14 residues. Per the germline V gene, CDR1 is LNHDA and CDR2 is SQIVND (reference sequence). The chain's CDR3 is CASSMGTGDQPQHF. The CDR3 region has the DNA TGTGCCAGTAGTATGGGGACAGGAGATCAGCCCCAGCATTTT.

V gene TRBV28 combines with J gene TRBJ1-2; D remains ambiguous. There are 13 residues in the CDR3. Looked up from germline, CDR1 is MDHEN and CDR2 is SYDVKM. The ends were cut back, 2 bases at V and 3 bases at J, with 7 bases in the middle. The CDR3 loop is CASSLAPDYGYTF. In DNA, the CDR3 is TGTGCCAGCAGTTTAGCTCCAGACTATGGCTACACCTTC.

The chain links TRBV9 to TRBJ2-5, with 9 nucleotides matching TRBD1. The V and J ends lost 3 bases and 5 bases, in that order; junction bases with no gene match: 8. The CDR3 is 15 amino acids. CDR1 SGDLS and CDR2 YYNGEE come from the germline V gene. As DNA, the CDR3 is TGTGCCAGCAGCGGAGGGACAGGGTCGGGCGAGACCCAGTACTTC. It encodes CASSGGTGSGETQYF.

The chain links TRBV27 to TRBJ2-7, with 14 positions matching TRBD2. CDR1 MNHEY and CDR2 SMNVEV come from the germline V gene (reference sequence). V was clipped by 5 bases and J by 3 bases; unmatched bases: 6. The CDR3 has 16 amino acids. DNA of the CDR3: TGTGCCAGCAGTCCACCGGGGACTAGCGGGAGCTACGAGCAGTACTTC. This gives the protein CASSPPGTSGSYEQYF.

The chain uses TRBV5-1 and TRBJ2-7, with a tentative D call TRBD2 (5 bases). Germline CDR1 reads SGHRS; CDR2 reads YFSETQ. V dropped 1 base and J dropped 0 bases, with 11 bases sitting between them. This CDR3 contains 15 residues. The CDR3 sequence: CASSLLSGLSYEQYF. The CDR3 DNA reads TGCGCCAGCAGCTTGCTCAGCGGACTCTCCTACGAGCAGTACTTC.

The chain is built from TRBV7-2 and TRBJ2-7, with D uncertain. Germline loops: CDR1 SGHTA, CDR2 FQGNSA. Trimming removed 1 base at V and 7 bases at J, with 11 bases between. The CDR3 is made up of 13 amino acids. CDR3 sequence: CASSLVPAGEQYF. The CDR3 DNA follows: TGTGCCAGCAGCTTAGTACCCGCAGGAGAGCAGTACTTC.

The rearrangement joins TRBV21-1 to TRBJ1-2; the table's D call TRBD1 went unverified against the DNA. TRBV21-1 is deemed a pseudogene. The CDR3 loop spans 16 amino acids. The CDR3 loop reads CASSPQGRARNYGYTF. In DNA, the CDR3 is TGTGCCAGCAGCCCCCAAGGCAGGGCCCGAAACTATGGCTACACCTTC.

V usage is TRBV5-1 and J usage is TRBJ2-7; 11 bases agree with TRBD2. Germline assignment: CDR1 SGHRS and CDR2 YFSETQ. The V and J ends lost 1 base and 2 bases, in that order; junction bases with no gene match: 11. The CDR3 totals 18 residues. CDR3 loop: CASSLSASGRFGTYEQYF. In DNA, the CDR3 is TGCGCCAGCAGCTTGTCGGCTAGCGGGAGGTTTGGGACCTACGAGCAGTACTTC.

This sequence joins TRBV10-2 and TRBJ2-3; D possibly corresponds to TRBD2 (7 bases). The CDR3 sequence is 14 residues long. V was cut by 3 bases and J by 2 bases, with 9 bases left in between. Germline-derived CDR1 and CDR2 are WSHSY and SAAADI. CDR3 sequence (DNA): TGCGCCAGCAGTGACGGGGGGCCCACAGATACGCAGTATTTT. Translating it yields CASSDGGPTDTQYF.

This chain uses TRBV4-2 with TRBJ1-4, with a tentative D call TRBD1 (6 bases). Per germline, CDR1 LGHNA and CDR2 YNFKEQ. The V end was cut by 6 bases, the J end by 8 bases, with 16 bases between. This CDR3 spans 14 amino acids. The CDR3 loop is CASRKGGTVEKLFF. The DNA of the CDR3 is TGTGCCAGCAGGAAAGGGGGTACAGTCGAAAAACTGTTTTTT.

This clone has only one observation. This sequence joins TRBV4-1 and TRBJ1-1, with 7 bases fitting TRBD1. The CDR3 is 13 amino acids. Germline loops: CDR1 MGHRA, CDR2 YSYEKL. The V and J ends lost 3 bases and 4 bases, in that order; junction bases with no gene match: 2. The CDR3: CASSHAGGTEAFF. The CDR3 DNA sequence: TGCGCCAGCAGCCATGCAGGGGGCACTGAAGCTTTCTTT.

The CDR3 nucleotides are TGTGCCAGCAGCCGAACAGCAACTAATTCACCCCTCCACTTT. Translation gives CASSRTATNSPLHF. The J gene is TRBJ1-6, the V gene TRBV2; the D is unclear. This CDR3 contains 14 residues. The V end lost 6 bases, the J end lost 6 bases, and 12 bases lay between the germline ends. Germline-derived CDR1 and CDR2 are SNHLY and FYNNEI.

The chain combines TRBV6-1 with TRBJ1-5, with D perhaps TRBD1 (6 bases). The V and J ends lost 5 bases and 2 bases respectively, with 10 bases between them. Germline V gene sequence: CDR1 MNHNS, CDR2 SASEGT. This CDR3 comprises 14 residues. The CDR3 sequence is CASSTDSRNQPQHF. CDR3 DNA: TGTGCCAGCAGTACGGACAGCCGCAATCAGCCCCAGCATTTT.

The genes are TRBV24-1 and TRBJ2-3; D not certain. CDR1 and CDR2 (germline): KGHDR, SFDVKD. Trimming took 5 bases from V and 3 from J, leaving 8 bases between them. This CDR3 spans 13 amino acids. CDR3 loop: CATSGRSTDTQYF. The DNA for the CDR3 is TGTGCCACCAGTGGACGGAGTACAGATACGCAGTATTTT.

Written as DNA, the CDR3 is TGTGCCAGCAGTTTATTGGGGCTCTCCTACGAGCAGTACTTC. Its protein product is CASSLLGLSYEQYF. This chain uses TRBV27 with TRBJ2-7; D might be TRBD1 (5 bases). CDR3 length equals 14 residues. V gave up 1 base and J gave up 0 bases, with 7 bases separating them. Germline V gene sequence: CDR1 MNHEY, CDR2 SMNVEV (reference sequence).

The chain is built from TRBV7-2 and TRBJ1-1; possible D gene TRBD1, 6 bases. Per germline, CDR1 SGHTA and CDR2 FQGNSA. The length of the CDR3 is 16 residues. V lost 2 bases and J lost 0, with 13 bases in between. The CDR3 region is CASSLQGLGMNTEAFF. Written as DNA, the CDR3 is TGTGCCAGCAGCTTACAGGGGCTGGGGATGAACACTGAAGCTTTCTTT.

The chain couples TRBV10-2 to TRBJ1-3, with 7 bases identical to TRBD1. In germline, CDR1 is WSHSY, CDR2 SAAADI. This CDR3 region has 14 residues. V was clipped by 3 bases and J by 4 bases; unmatched bases: 3. This CDR3 reads CASSEQTGGNTIYF. For the CDR3, the DNA is TGCGCCAGCAGTGAACAGACAGGGGGAAACACCATATATTTT.

Comments on this clone: Distinct nucleotide sequences in the sample also encode this CDR3. The chain links TRBV20-1 to TRBJ2-2; TRBD1 might be the D (5 bases). This CDR3 has 14 amino acids. V lost 3 bases, J lost 1 base, and 9 bases lay in between. Germline V gives CDR1 DFQATT, CDR2 SNEGSKA (reference sequence). Here the CDR3 DNA reads TGCAGTGCTAGTAGGCAGGGGAACACCGGGGAGCTGTTTTTT. Its protein product is CSASRQGNTGELFF.

This chain uses TRBV18 with TRBJ1-1; no clear D. This CDR3 is 15 amino acids long. In germline, CDR1 is KGHSH, CDR2 LQKENI. Trimming left V 6 bases short and J 1 base short, with 15 bases between. Here the CDR3 reads CASSVGPARNTEAFF. CDR3 in DNA: TGTGCCAGCTCCGTTGGTCCCGCTAGGAACACTGAAGCTTTCTTT. The full variable domain, its missing parts supplied by reference TRBV18 and TRBJ1-1, is NAGVMQNPRHLVRRRGQEARLRCSPMKGHSHVYWYRQLPEEGLKFMVYLQKENIIDESGMPKERFSAEFPKEGPSILRIQQVVRGDSAAYFCASSVGPARNTEAFFGQGTRLTVV.

V and J are TRBV20-1 and TRBJ1-5; D gene unclear. Trimming pared 3 bases from V and 2 bases from J, leaving 8 bases between. The CDR3 consists of 13 residues. Per germline, CDR1 DFQATT and CDR2 SNEGSKA (reference sequence). CDR3 bases: TGCAGTGCTAGTTCTGTCCGCAATCAGCCCCAGCATTTT. Its translation is CSASSVRNQPQHF.